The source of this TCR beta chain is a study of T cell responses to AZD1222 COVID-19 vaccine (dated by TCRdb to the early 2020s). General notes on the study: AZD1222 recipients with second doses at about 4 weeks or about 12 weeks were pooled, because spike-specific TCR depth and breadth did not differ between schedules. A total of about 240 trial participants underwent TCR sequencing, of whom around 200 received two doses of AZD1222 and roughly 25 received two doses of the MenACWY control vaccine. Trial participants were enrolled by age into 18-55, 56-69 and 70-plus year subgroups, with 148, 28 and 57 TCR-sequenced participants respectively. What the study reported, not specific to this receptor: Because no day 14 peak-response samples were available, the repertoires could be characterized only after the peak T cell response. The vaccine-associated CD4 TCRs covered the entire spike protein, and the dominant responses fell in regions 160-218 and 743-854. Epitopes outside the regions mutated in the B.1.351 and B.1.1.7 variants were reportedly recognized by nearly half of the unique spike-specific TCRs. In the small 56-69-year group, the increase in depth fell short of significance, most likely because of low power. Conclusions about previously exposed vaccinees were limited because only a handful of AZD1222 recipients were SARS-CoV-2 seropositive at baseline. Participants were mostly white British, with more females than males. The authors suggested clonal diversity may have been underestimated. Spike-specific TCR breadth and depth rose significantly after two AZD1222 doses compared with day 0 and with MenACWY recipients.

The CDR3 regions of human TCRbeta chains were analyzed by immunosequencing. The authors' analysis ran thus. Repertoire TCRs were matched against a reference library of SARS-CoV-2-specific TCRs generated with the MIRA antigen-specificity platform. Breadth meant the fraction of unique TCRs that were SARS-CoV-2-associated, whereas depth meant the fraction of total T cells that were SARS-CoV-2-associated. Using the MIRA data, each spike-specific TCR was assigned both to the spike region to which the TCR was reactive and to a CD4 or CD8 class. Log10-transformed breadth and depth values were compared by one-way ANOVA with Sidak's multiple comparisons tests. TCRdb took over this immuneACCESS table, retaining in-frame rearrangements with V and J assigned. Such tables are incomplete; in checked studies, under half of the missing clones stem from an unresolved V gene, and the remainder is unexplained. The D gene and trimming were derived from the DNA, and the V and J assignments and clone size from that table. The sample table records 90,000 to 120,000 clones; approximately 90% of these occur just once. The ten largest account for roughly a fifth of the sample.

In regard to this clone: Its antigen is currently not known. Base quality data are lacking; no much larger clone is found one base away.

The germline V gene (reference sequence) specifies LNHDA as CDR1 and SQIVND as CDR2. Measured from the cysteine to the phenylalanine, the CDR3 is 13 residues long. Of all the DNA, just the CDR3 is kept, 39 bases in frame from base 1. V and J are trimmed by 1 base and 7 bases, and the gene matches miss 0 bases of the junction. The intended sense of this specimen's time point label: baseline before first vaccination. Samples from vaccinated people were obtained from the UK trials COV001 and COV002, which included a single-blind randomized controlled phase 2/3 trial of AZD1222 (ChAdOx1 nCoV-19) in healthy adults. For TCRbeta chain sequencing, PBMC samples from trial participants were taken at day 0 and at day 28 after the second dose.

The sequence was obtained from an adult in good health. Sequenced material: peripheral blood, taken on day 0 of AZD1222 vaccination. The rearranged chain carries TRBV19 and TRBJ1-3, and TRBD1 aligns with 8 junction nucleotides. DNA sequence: TGTGCCAGTAGTATAGGGACAGGGAACACCATATATTTT. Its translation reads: CASSIGTGNTIYF.